One and the same sample provided the 20 T cell receptor beta chains below, sequenced in a study of post-analysis software for immune sequencing data. Study-wide results and limits: Roughly 5 TRBV segments were significantly more frequent in patients than in controls. TRBV5-6, TRBV5-1 and TRBV20-1 were among these segments.

For these receptors, no antigen is known. Unique-molecular-identifier-tagged TCR beta cDNA libraries were used. MiXCR, run by TCRdb on the PCR reads, gives a single entry per CDR3 protein. The repertoire holds around 700,000 distinct CDR3 sequences, with roughly three fifths as singletons. The sample taken for sequencing was blood. These receptor sequences come from a girl aged 2-10 years with multiple sclerosis.

V is TRBV7-2 and J is TRBJ2-5, with D perhaps matching TRBD2 (5 bases). The DNA end is more similar to TRBJ2-7, so the J call may be wrong. Germline assignment: CDR1 SGHTA and CDR2 FQGNSA. The CDR3 is 15 amino acids. The CDR3 sequence is CASSLAAGLDYEQYF. The CDR3 DNA reads as TGTGCCAGCAGCCTCGCGGCCGGACTTGACTACGAGCAGTACTTC.

The chain is built from TRBV13 and TRBJ2-3; 14 bases map to TRBD2. Trimming cost V 3 bases and J 1 base; bases outside gene matches: 6. The CDR3 loop spans 18 amino acids. Germline CDR1 is PRHDT and CDR2 is FYEKMQ (reference sequence). This chain's CDR3 is CASSFPGLAGARTDTQYF. CDR3 nucleotides: TGTGCCAGCAGCTTCCCGGGACTAGCGGGGGCACGCACAGATACGCAGTATTTT. Together with reference TRBV13 and TRBJ2-3, the CDR3 gives the full variable domain: AAGVIQSPRHLIKEKRETATLKCYPIPRHDTVYWYQQGPGQDPQFLISFYEKMQSDKGSIPDRFSAQQFSDYHSELNMSSLELGDSALYFCASSFPGLAGARTDTQYFGPGTRLTVL.

This chain joins TRBV18 and TRBJ2-1, with TRBD2 identical over 8 bases. V trimming: 3 bases; J trimming: 4 bases; junction bases outside the gene matches: 8. The CDR3 is 16 amino acids. Germline V CDR1 and CDR2: KGHSH, LQKENI. CDR3 coding DNA: TGTGCCAGCTCACCGGAGGCGGGGGGTCGATACAATGAGCAGTTCTTC. It specifies CASSPEAGGRYNEQFF.

V gene TRBV11-2 combines with J gene TRBJ2-7; 12 nucleotides align to TRBD2. This CDR3 has 19 amino acids. The junction had 13 bases not matched to a gene; V was cut back by 0 bases and J by 4 bases. Germline V gene lookup returns CDR1 SGHAT and CDR2 FQNNGV. In DNA, the CDR3 is TGTGCCAGCAGCTTAGATCTTATGGGTATCACTAGCGGGAGGTACGAGCAGTACTTC. It yields the protein CASSLDLMGITSGRYEQYF.

The V call is TRBV5-1, the J call TRBJ1-5; D perhaps matches TRBD1 (6 bases). The germline V gene has CDR1 SGHRS and CDR2 YFSETQ. With 1 base removed from V and 6 bases from J, the gap between germline ends came to 11 bases. The CDR3 loop spans 14 amino acids. CDR3 loop: CASSLSGEGQPQHF. The CDR3, as DNA: TGCGCCAGCAGCTTGTCAGGGGAGGGTCAGCCCCAGCATTTT.

The chain uses TRBV7-2 and TRBJ2-1; TRBD2 matches 11 bases. V was clipped by 5 bases and J by 8 bases; unmatched bases: 11. Looked up from germline, CDR1 is SGHTA and CDR2 is FQGNSA. This CDR3 contains 16 residues. The CDR3 DNA reads as TGTGCCAGCAGCCCTCTAGCGGGGGGCCGGTGGGATGAGCAGTTCTTC. Translated: CASSPLAGGRWDEQFF.

V is TRBV20-1 and J is TRBJ1-4; D unresolved. V was clipped by 7 bases and J by 2 bases, with 5 bases between them. The CDR3 covers 11 residues. The germline V gene has CDR1 DFQATT and CDR2 SNEGSKA (reference sequence). CDR3 sequence (DNA): TGCAGTGTAACCACTAATGAAAAACTGTTTTTT. This encodes CSVTTNEKLFF.

This clonotype appeared a single time. This chain joins TRBV4-3 and TRBJ1-4; tentative D call: TRBD1 (6 bases). There are 16 residues in the CDR3. Trimming took 0 bases from V and 7 from J, leaving 15 bases between them. Germline loops: CDR1 LGHNA, CDR2 YSLEER. Here the CDR3 reads CASSQDPAQGSEKLFF. The CDR3 coding sequence is TGCGCCAGCAGCCAAGACCCCGCCCAGGGGAGTGAAAAACTGTTTTTT.

The gene calls are TRBV7-9 and TRBJ1-2, with D unclear. The germline V and J ends were trimmed by 5 bases and 7 bases, with 11 bases remaining between them. Germline loops: CDR1 SEHNR, CDR2 FQNEAQ (reference sequence). This CDR3 has 12 amino acids. The CDR3 bases are TGTGCCAGCAGCCCTGTATGGGGTGGCTACACCTTC. Translation: CASSPVWGGYTF.

The genes are TRBV5-1 and TRBJ1-1; tentatively, D is TRBD1 (6 bases). Trimming pared 0 bases from V and 4 bases from J, leaving 19 bases between. This CDR3 is built from 17 residues. CDR1 and CDR2 (germline): SGHRS, YFSETQ. The CDR3 is CASSLEAGGYLATEAFF. In nucleotides, the CDR3 is TGCGCCAGCAGCTTGGAGGCCGGGGGCTACCTGGCCACTGAAGCTTTCTTT.

CDR3 in DNA: TGTGCCAGCAGCCCCGTTTTAAGAGGGGAAGAGACCCAGTACTTC. This encodes CASSPVLRGEETQYF. The rearrangement uses TRBV7-2 and TRBJ2-5; D could derive from TRBD1 or TRBD2 (5 bases each). CDR1 is SGHTA, CDR2 FQGNSA, per germline. Trimming took 5 bases from V and 3 from J, leaving 16 bases between them. The length of the CDR3 is 15 residues.

The chain links TRBV20-1 to TRBJ2-6; D unresolved. Trimming shortened V by 0 bases and J by 0 bases, and 6 bases separated the two germline ends. The CDR3 covers 15 residues. CDR1 is DFQATT and CDR2 is SNEGSKA in the germline V gene (reference sequence). For the CDR3, the DNA is TGCAGTGCTAGAGATCGGAACTCTGGGGCCAACGTCCTGACTTTC. Protein product: CSARDRNSGANVLTF.

Comment on this clonotype: Relative to the germline gene, one junction end is altered; a read error may explain this. The chain couples TRBV29-1 to TRBJ2-6; 7 nucleotides match TRBD1. This CDR3 contains 15 residues. Germline CDR1 is SQVTM and CDR2 is ANQGSEA. CDR3 DNA: TGCAGCGTCGCGGACAGGACCTCTGGGGCCAACGTCCGGACTTTC. Protein product: CSVADRTSGANVRTF.

V is TRBV12-3 or TRBV12-4 and J is TRBJ2-3; 8 bases match TRBD2. V dropped 6 bases and J dropped 3; count of bases not matched to a gene: 5. CDR3 length: 14 amino acids. DNA of the CDR3: TGTGCCAGCAGGCGCGTAGCGGGGACAGATACGCAGTATTTT. Translated: CASRRVAGTDTQYF.

This clonotype was seen a handful of times. The V call is TRBV6-1, the J call TRBJ2-1, with D unclear. Trimming left V 3 bases short and J 3 bases short, with 9 bases between. CDR3 length: 14 residues. Per the germline V gene, CDR1 is MNHNS and CDR2 is SASEGT. In DNA, the CDR3 is TGTGCCAGCAGTGAGATCCAGGTCTACAATGAGCAGTTCTTC. Translation gives CASSEIQVYNEQFF.

The chain recombines TRBV13 with TRBJ1-1, with no clear D. The germline V gene encodes CDR1 PRHDT and CDR2 FYEKMQ (reference sequence). The CDR3 spans 14 residues. Trimming shortened V by 2 bases and J by 3 bases, and 10 bases separated the two germline ends. The CDR3 spells CASSLLQDDTEAFF. The CDR3 DNA sequence: TGTGCCAGCAGCTTATTGCAGGACGACACTGAAGCTTTCTTT.

The rearrangement uses TRBV20-1 and TRBJ2-4, with D tentatively TRBD1 (5 bases). Trimming removed 0 bases at V and 1 base at J, with 13 bases between. Germline loops: CDR1 DFQATT, CDR2 SNEGSKA (reference sequence). This CDR3 region has 16 residues. The CDR3 nucleotides are TGCAGTGCTAGAGATTGGGGCGGCAGGGCCAAAAACATTCAGTACTTC. Translating it yields CSARDWGGRAKNIQYF.

Only a few counts were recorded for this clonotype. This chain links TRBV5-1 with TRBJ2-1, with 10 bases lining up with TRBD2. J gave up 7 bases and V 4 bases, and 8 bases lay outside the gene matches. Germline assignment: CDR1 SGHRS and CDR2 YFSETQ. CDR3 length equals 15 residues. The chain's CDR3 is CASSSSGTSANEQFF. The CDR3 DNA follows: TGCGCCAGCAGCAGCTCCGGGACTAGCGCTAATGAGCAGTTCTTC.

The chain is built from TRBV10-3 and TRBJ1-5; possibly TRBD1 for D (5 bases). CDR3 length: 16 residues. V dropped 0 bases and J dropped 5 bases, with 14 bases sitting between them. Germline V lookup: CDR1 ENHRY, CDR2 SYGVKD. In DNA, the CDR3 is TGTGCCATCAGTGAGTCGAAAAAGCCGGGGGATCAGCCCCAGCATTTT. This sequence encodes CAISESKKPGDQPQHF.

This clonotype occurred once. The chain links TRBV6-6 to TRBJ1-5; D is ambiguous. V gave up 2 bases and J gave up 4 bases, with 9 bases separating them. CDR1 MNHNY and CDR2 SVGAGI come from the germline V gene (reference sequence). This CDR3 has 14 residues. The CDR3 is CASSYQASNQPQHF. CDR3 nucleotides: TGTGCCAGCAGTTACCAGGCCTCTAATCAGCCCCAGCATTTT.